This T cell receptor beta chain originates from a study of graft-versus-host responses after intestinal transplantation. The germline gives CDR1 SGHAT, CDR2 FQNNGV. J lost 16 bases, V lost 1 base, and 9 bases had no gene match. This CDR3 spans 13 amino acids. Once graft tissue had been processed, intraepithelial and lamina propria lymphocytes were released. Study-wide points: The marrow of recipients harbored GvH clones, and ileum or blood showed some of them first.

For this clone: What it binds is not known.

The data were produced by immunoSEQ multiplex PCR, yet TCRdb's version contains in-frame clones alone and is incomplete. In the table there are about 22,000 clones, 70% to 80% of which are singletons. The sequenced sample was ileum tissue, obtained 12 days after intestinal transplant. The chain uses TRBV11-2 and TRBJ2-1; TRBD1 agrees at 8 bases. The origin of this receptor is a human patient who received an intestinal transplant, so some T cells may come from the graft donor. CDR3 loop: CASSLVRGPRHFF. The CDR3, as DNA: TGTGCCAGCAGCTTAGTCAGGGGGCCCCGGCATTTCTTC.